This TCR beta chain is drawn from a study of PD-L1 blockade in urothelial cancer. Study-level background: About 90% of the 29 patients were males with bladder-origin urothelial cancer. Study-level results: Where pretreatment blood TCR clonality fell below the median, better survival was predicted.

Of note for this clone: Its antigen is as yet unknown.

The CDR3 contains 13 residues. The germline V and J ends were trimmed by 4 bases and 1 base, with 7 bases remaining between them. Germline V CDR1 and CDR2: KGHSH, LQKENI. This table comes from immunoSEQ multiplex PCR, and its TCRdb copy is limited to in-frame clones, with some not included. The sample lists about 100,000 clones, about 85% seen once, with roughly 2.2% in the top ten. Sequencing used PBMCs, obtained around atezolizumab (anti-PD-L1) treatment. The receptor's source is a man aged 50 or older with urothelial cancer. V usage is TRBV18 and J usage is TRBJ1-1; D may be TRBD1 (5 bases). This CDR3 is CASSQGENTEAFF. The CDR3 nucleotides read TGTGCCAGCTCACAAGGGGAGAACACTGAAGCTTTCTTT.